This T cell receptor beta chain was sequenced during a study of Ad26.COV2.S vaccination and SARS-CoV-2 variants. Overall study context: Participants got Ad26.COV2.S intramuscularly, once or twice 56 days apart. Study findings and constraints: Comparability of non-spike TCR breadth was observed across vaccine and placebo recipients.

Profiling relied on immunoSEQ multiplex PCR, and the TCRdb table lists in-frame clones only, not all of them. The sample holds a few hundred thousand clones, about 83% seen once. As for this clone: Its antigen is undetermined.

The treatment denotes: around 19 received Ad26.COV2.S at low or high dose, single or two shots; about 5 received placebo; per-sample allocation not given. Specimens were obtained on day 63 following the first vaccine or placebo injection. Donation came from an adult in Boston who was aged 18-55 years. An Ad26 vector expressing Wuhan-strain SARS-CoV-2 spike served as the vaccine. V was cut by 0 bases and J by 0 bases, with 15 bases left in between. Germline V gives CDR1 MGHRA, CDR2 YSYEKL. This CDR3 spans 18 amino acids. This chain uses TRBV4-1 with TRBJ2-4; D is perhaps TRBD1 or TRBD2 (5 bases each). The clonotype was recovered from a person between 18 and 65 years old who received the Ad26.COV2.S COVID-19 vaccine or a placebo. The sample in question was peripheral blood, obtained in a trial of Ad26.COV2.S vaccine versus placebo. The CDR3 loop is CASSQDYLPGLAKNIQYF. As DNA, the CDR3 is TGCGCCAGCAGCCAAGATTACCTGCCGGGGCTAGCCAAAAACATTCAGTACTTC.